The clone carrying this T cell receptor (beta chain) was seen once. The germline gives CDR1 LGHNT, CDR2 FRNRAP. The trim removed 6 bases at V and 2 bases at J, leaving 13 bases unmatched. The CDR3 totals 16 residues. The use of a sample-barcoded 5' primer and a J-beta primer mix characterized a second PCR of 7 to 11 cycles. MiXCR, run by TCRdb on the 5' RACE reads, gives a single entry per CDR3 protein. Altogether about 1 million distinct CDR3 sequences are present, around 43% being singletons, with the ten largest covering approximately 17%. The data originate from a study of blood T cells in healthy people across ages.

The rearrangement links TRBV12-5 to TRBJ2-7, with 7 bases lining up with TRBD1. This receptor was taken from a woman in her fifties or sixties in good health. Sequenced material: blood. This CDR3 is CASGFTGQVGTYEQYF. The CDR3 nucleotides are TGTGCTAGTGGCTTTACCGGACAGGTTGGCACCTACGAGCAGTACTTC.